The 19 T cell receptor beta chains below come from one sample, sequenced in a study of shared clonotypes between healthy human individuals. CD45RO-negative CD8 cells positively selected for CCR7 made up the naive population, which excluded terminally differentiated effector memory CD45RA+ cells. Clones were read by immunoSEQ multiplex PCR, and TCRdb kept only the in-frame ones, dropping some. The data hold 700,000 to 950,000 clones, with 96% observed a single time. Source material: naive CD8+ T cells sorted from blood. These receptors were taken from a man between 25 and 39 years old in good health.

This clone is a singleton in its sample. The chain links TRBV11-2 to TRBJ1-2, with D perhaps TRBD1 (5 bases). Germline V lookup: CDR1 SGHAT, CDR2 FQNNGV. Trimming shortened V by 1 base and J by 8 bases, and 23 bases separated the two germline ends. The CDR3 totals 17 residues. The CDR3 DNA is TGTGCCAGCAGCTTAGTGGCCAGGGAAAGGTTGATGGTCGGCTACACCTTC. Amino acids: CASSLVARERLMVGYTF.

The rearrangement uses TRBV4-3 and TRBJ1-4; maybe TRBD1 (5 bases). V was shortened by 5 bases and J by 5 bases, with 12 bases between the two germline ends. There are 14 residues in the CDR3. The germline CDR1 and CDR2 sequences are LGHNA and YSLEER. DNA of the CDR3: TGCGCCAGCAGCGTGACGGGGGGAAATGAAAAACTGTTTTTT. This translates into CASSVTGGNEKLFF.

The chain couples TRBV28 to TRBJ2-1, with D perhaps being TRBD1 or TRBD2 (5 bases each). This CDR3 comprises 14 residues. V shed 7 bases and J shed 2 bases, with 12 bases lying between them. Germline CDR1 and CDR2: MDHEN and SYDVKM. The CDR3 region is CASTGTATYNEQFF. DNA for the CDR3: TGTGCCAGCACCGGGACGGCAACCTACAATGAGCAGTTCTTC.

This clone has a single count. The V call is TRBV11-2, the J call TRBJ2-1, with 12 bases matching TRBD2. This CDR3 comprises 15 residues. Germline V gene lookup returns CDR1 SGHAT and CDR2 FQNNGV. Trimming at V came to 6 bases and at J to 8 bases, leaving 8 bases not matched to a gene. CDR3 nucleotide sequence: TGTGCCAGCAGACGACTAGCGGGAGAATTCGATGAGCAGTTCTTC. Translation: CASRRLAGEFDEQFF.

The chain employs TRBV7-9 and TRBJ2-7; D may be TRBD2 (6 bases). The CDR3 consists of 14 residues. The V gene's germline CDR1 is SEHNR and CDR2 FQNEAQ (reference sequence). With 4 bases removed from V and 2 bases from J, the gap between germline ends came to 12 bases. The CDR3 coding sequence is TGTGCCAGCAGCTACCGGACTAAGGCCTACGAGCAGTACTTC. The encoded protein is CASSYRTKAYEQYF.

The table lists this clone with a count of one. This chain uses TRBV5-5 with TRBJ2-2; a weak D match, TRBD1 (6 bases). V was trimmed by 4 bases and J by 0 bases, leaving 13 bases between them. This CDR3 region has 16 residues. Germline CDR1 SGHKS, CDR2 YYEKEE (reference sequence). DNA of the CDR3: TGTGCCAGCAGCGAGCCTCGACAGGCGAACACCGGGGAGCTGTTTTTT. Its translation is CASSEPRQANTGELFF.

The sample holds one count of this clone. V and J are TRBV4-1 and TRBJ2-7; TRBD1 is a possible D gene (5 bases). Germline V gives CDR1 MGHRA, CDR2 YSYEKL. Trimming removed 4 bases from V and 3 bases from J, with 16 bases in between. The CDR3 has 15 amino acids. The CDR3 DNA reads as TGCGCCAGCAGCCCAGGGCAGGGCCCCGGCTACGAGCAGTACTTC. Its protein is CASSPGQGPGYEQYF.

V is TRBV7-2 and J is TRBJ2-7, with D possibly being TRBD2 (5 bases). This CDR3 spans 14 amino acids. Germline V gives CDR1 SGHTA, CDR2 FQGNSA. Trimming left V 3 bases short and J 5 bases short, with 14 bases between. CDR3: CASSFGLADDEQYF. The CDR3 coding sequence is TGTGCCAGCAGCTTCGGCCTAGCAGATGACGAGCAGTACTTC. Combining the CDR3 with reference TRBV7-2 and TRBJ2-7 gives the whole variable domain GAGVSQSPSNKVTEKGKDVELRCDPISGHTALYWYRQSLGQGLEFLIYFQGNSAPDKSGLPSDRFSAERTGGSVSTLTIQRTQQEDSAVYLCASSFGLADDEQYFGPGTRLTVT.

The rearrangement links TRBV5-1 to TRBJ1-5, with D possibly being TRBD1 (6 bases). V lost 2 bases to trimming and J lost 5 bases, with 8 bases between them. The CDR3 extends over 13 amino acids. Per the germline V gene, CDR1 is SGHRS and CDR2 is YFSETQ. The CDR3 region is CASSFRGDQPQHF. DNA of the CDR3: TGCGCCAGCAGCTTCAGGGGCGATCAGCCCCAGCATTTT.

The genes are TRBV10-1 and TRBJ1-2; D gene unclear. This CDR3 region has 16 residues. CDR1 is WNHNN, CDR2 SYGVQD, per germline (reference sequence). The V and J ends lost 0 bases and 6 bases respectively, with 17 bases between them. CDR3 DNA sequence: TGCGCCAGCAGTGAGTCGAGGGCAGGAGAGCTTCATGGCTACACCTTC. This sequence encodes CASSESRAGELHGYTF.

This rearrangement joins TRBV10-3 to TRBJ2-7; TRBD2 agrees at 8 bases. With 8 bases clipped from V and 7 bases from J, the junction kept 7 bases outside the gene matches. Germline CDR1 ENHRY, CDR2 SYGVKD. The CDR3 is 12 residues long. In DNA form, the CDR3 reads TGTGCCATCGCGACGGGAGGGCGGGAGCAGTACTTC. It is translated as CAIATGGREQYF.

V and J are TRBV2 and TRBJ2-7; 11 positions match TRBD2. CDR1 and CDR2 from the germline V gene are SNHLY and FYNNEI. The V and J ends lost 1 base and 2 bases, in that order; junction bases with no gene match: 7. The CDR3 extends over 17 amino acids. The CDR3 bases are TGTGCCAGCAGTGAAGGTCCTAGCGGGAGGCCCGCCTACGAGCAGTACTTC. Residues: CASSEGPSGRPAYEQYF.

Only one count was recorded for this clone. This sequence joins TRBV2 and TRBJ1-3, with D unresolved. This CDR3 is built from 14 residues. V dropped 1 base and J dropped 4 bases, with 8 bases sitting between them. CDR1 SNHLY and CDR2 FYNNEI come from the germline V gene. Here the CDR3 DNA reads TGTGCCAGCAGTGAAGGGACTTTCGGAAACACCATATATTTT. It is translated as CASSEGTFGNTIYF.

V and J are TRBV15 and TRBJ2-7, with 8 positions matching TRBD1. V lost 0 bases, J lost 0 bases, and 13 bases stayed unmatched. Germline assignment: CDR1 LNHNV and CDR2 YYDKDF (reference sequence). The CDR3 is made up of 19 amino acids. CDR3 bases: TGTGCCACCAGCAGAGATCGAAATTACTGGACAGGGAGCTCCTACGAGCAGTACTTC. This translates into CATSRDRNYWTGSSYEQYF.

This clone was seen once. V usage is TRBV7-9 and J usage is TRBJ2-7; no definite D call. V lost 3 bases to trimming and J lost 7 bases, with 10 bases between them. CDR3 length equals 12 residues. The germline V gene encodes CDR1 SEHNR and CDR2 FQNEAQ (reference sequence). The CDR3 reads CASSLSVREQYF. CDR3 DNA: TGTGCCAGCAGCTTGAGCGTTCGGGAGCAGTACTTC.

The chain employs TRBV9 and TRBJ2-3, with a possible D match to TRBD2 (6 bases). This CDR3 comprises 15 residues. With 4 bases removed from V and 0 bases from J, the gap between germline ends came to 12 bases. Per germline, CDR1 SGDLS and CDR2 YYNGEE. The CDR3 sequence: CASSIGGTSTDTQYF. CDR3 in DNA: TGTGCCAGCAGCATTGGGGGGACTAGCACAGATACGCAGTATTTT.

V gene TRBV19 combines with J gene TRBJ2-7; possibly TRBD2 for D (6 bases). The CDR3 extends over 14 amino acids. Trimming cost V 6 bases and J 7 bases, with 19 bases left between them. The germline gives CDR1 LNHDA, CDR2 SQIVND (reference sequence). DNA for the CDR3: TGTGCCAGTAGCACCCGGGACTTGGTCTGGGAGCAGTACTTC. Translating it yields CASSTRDLVWEQYF. The variable domain in full, completed from reference TRBV19 and TRBJ2-7, reads DGGITQSPKYLFRKEGQNVTLSCEQNLNHDAMYWYRQDPGQGLRLIYYSQIVNDFQKGDIAEGYSVSREKKESFPLTVTSAQKNPTAFYLCASSTRDLVWEQYFGPGTRLTVT.

The chain joins TRBV5-4 to TRBJ2-1; 8 bases are shared with TRBD2. Germline V gives CDR1 SGHNT, CDR2 YYREEE (reference sequence). This CDR3 region has 16 residues. With V trimmed by 2 bases and J by 12 bases, 16 bases remained unmatched. The CDR3 DNA reads TGTGCCAGCAGCTTTCCCCCCGGGCTAGCGGGTTCTGGGCAGTTCTTC. Protein product: CASSFPPGLAGSGQFF.

V usage is TRBV7-2 and J usage is TRBJ1-4, with D perhaps TRBD1 (5 bases). Trimming pared 5 bases from V and 5 bases from J, leaving 15 bases between. The CDR3 totals 15 residues. Germline CDR1 reads SGHTA; CDR2 reads FQGNSA. CDR3 sequence: CASSRREGLNEKLFF. Here the CDR3 DNA reads TGTGCCAGCAGCCGCAGGGAGGGCTTAAATGAAAAACTGTTTTTT.